The rows below give T cell receptor beta chains drawn from one sample of a study of T cells in Graves' hyperthyroidism and ophthalmopathy. MiXCR, run by TCRdb on the multiplex PCR reads, gives a single entry per CDR3 protein. The data show 500,000 to 600,000 distinct CDR3 sequences, about 20% seen once. The specimen was blood. Receptors originate from a middle-aged man with Graves' ophthalmopathy. Each CDR3 is given with its conserved first and last residue. A D gene is named only where the DNA matches it firmly. Clone size, where shown, is once, few, many, or a class for clones that have expanded.

abundance	d_gene	v_gene	j_gene	len	CDR3aa	CDR3nt
few	.	TRBV12-3/TRBV12-4	TRBJ2-2	13	CASSSTRTGELFF	TGTGCCAGCAGTTCCACTCGAACCGGGGAGCTGTTTTTT
many	TRBD1	TRBV12-3/TRBV12-4	TRBJ2-7	14	CASSRTGTWYEQYF	TGTGCCAGCAGCCGGACAGGGACGTGGTACGAGCAGTACTTC
.	.	TRBV7-8	TRBJ1-4	16	CASSLAARGWYEKLFF	TGTGCCAGCAGCTTAGCCGCCAGAGGCTGGTATGAAAAACTGTTTTTT
few	.	TRBV7-9	TRBJ1-6	14	CASSPDLQVAPLHF	TGTGCCAGCAGCCCCGATTTGCAGGTGGCACCCCTCCACTTT
few	TRBD2	TRBV6-1	TRBJ2-2	15	CASSGASGSEGELFF	TGTGCCAGCAGTGGGGCTAGCGGGAGCGAGGGGGAGCTGTTTTTT
.	TRBD1	TRBV5-1	TRBJ1-2	15	CASSLQGAENYGYTF	TGCGCCAGCAGCTTACAGGGGGCAGAAAACTATGGCTACACCTTC
.	TRBD1	TRBV25-1	TRBJ1-4	15	CASSEPDRGDEKLFF	TGTGCCAGCAGTGAACCGGACAGGGGAGATGAAAAACTGTTTTTT
.	.	TRBV7-9	TRBJ1-1	12	CASSLGSPEAFF	TGTGCCAGCAGTCTGGGGAGCCCTGAAGCTTTCTTT
few	.	TRBV5-1	TRBJ2-7	16	CASSLVSQLSSYEQYF	TGCGCCAGCAGCTTGGTGTCCCAGCTGAGCTCCTACGAGCAGTACTTC
.	.	TRBV10-3	TRBJ2-7	13	CAISESNRVGQYF	TGTGCCATCAGTGAGTCGAACCGCGTCGGGCAGTACTTC
few	.	TRBV13	TRBJ2-3	15	CASSTMGHITDTQYF	TGTGCCAGCAGCACTATGGGACACATCACAGATACGCAGTATTTT
few	TRBD2	TRBV12-3/TRBV12-4	TRBJ2-3	16	CASSEFQRGSTDTQYF	TGTGCCAGCAGTGAATTCCAGCGGGGGTCCACAGATACGCAGTATTTT
.	.	TRBV5-6	TRBJ1-2	14	CASSFSGLLGGYTF	TGTGCCAGCAGCTTCTCAGGGTTACTTGGTGGCTACACCTTC
many	.	TRBV20-1	TRBJ2-3	13	CSARGDGTDTQYF	TGCAGTGCTAGAGGGGACGGCACAGATACGCAGTATTTT
.	.	TRBV27	TRBJ1-6	14	CATKPDKTNSPLHF	TGTGCCACTAAACCAGACAAGACTAATTCACCCCTCCACTTT
few	TRBD1	TRBV7-9	TRBJ1-1	17	CASSLSAGQGGDTEAFF	TGTGCCAGCAGCTTATCCGCCGGACAGGGGGGGGACACTGAAGCTTTCTTT
.	.	TRBV19	TRBJ1-1	13	CASHTRGVTEAFF	TGTGCCAGCCATACCAGGGGTGTCACTGAAGCTTTCTTT
.	.	TRBV5-1	TRBJ2-2	14	CASLPGVNTGELFF	TGCGCCAGCCTACCGGGGGTGAACACCGGGGAGCTGTTTTTT
.	TRBD1	TRBV6-1	TRBJ1-5	14	CASSWTGGNQPQHF	TGTGCCAGCAGTTGGACAGGGGGTAATCAGCCCCAGCATTTT
many	TRBD2	TRBV12-3/TRBV12-4	TRBJ2-3	16	CASSPALAGKTDTQYF	TGTGCCAGCAGTCCCGCACTAGCGGGGAAAACAGATACGCAGTATTTT
.	TRBD1	TRBV20-1	TRBJ2-2	16	CSARDLGGPGTGELFF	TGCAGTGCTAGAGATTTAGGGGGCCCAGGGACCGGGGAGCTGTTTTTT
.	.	TRBV19	TRBJ1-4	14	CASTASATNEKLFF	TGTGCCAGCACCGCATCTGCAACTAATGAAAAGCTGTTTTTT
few	.	TRBV29-1	TRBJ1-1	14	CSVGQGPMNTEAFF	TGCAGCGTTGGTCAAGGGCCTATGAACACTGAAGCTTTCTTT
.	TRBD2	TRBV4-2	TRBJ2-5	14	CASNQDSGRETQYF	TGTGCCAGCAACCAAGATAGCGGGAGAGAGACCCAGTACTTC
.	.	TRBV11-2	TRBJ2-7	13	CASSLDPRAEQYF	TGTGCCAGCAGCTTAGATCCCAGGGCCGAGCAGTACTTC
few	.	TRBV9	TRBJ2-3	14	CASSVGRGTDTQYF	TGTGCCAGCAGCGTAGGGAGGGGCACAGATACGCAGTATTTT
.	.	TRBV4-1	TRBJ2-6	15	CASSQGHSGANVLTF	TGCGCCAGCAGCCAGGGCCACTCTGGGGCCAACGTCCTGACTTTC
.	TRBD1	TRBV20-1	TRBJ1-1	15	CSARDQGQPNTEAFF	TGCAGTGCTAGAGACCAGGGACAGCCAAACACTGAAGCTTTCTTT
.	.	TRBV6-1	TRBJ1-6	16	CASNKLIRGPNSPLHF	TGTGCCAGCAACAAACTCATAAGAGGCCCTAATTCACCCCTCCACTTT
.	.	TRBV3-1	TRBJ2-5	14	CASSQSTGYETQYF	TGTGCCAGCAGCCAATCCACAGGGTACGAGACCCAGTACTTC
.	.	TRBV5-6	TRBJ2-6	14	CASSLDDGANVLTF	TGTGCCAGCAGCTTGGATGACGGGGCCAACGTCCTGACTTTC
.	TRBD2	TRBV12-3/TRBV12-4	TRBJ2-1	15	CASFPLAGLYNEQFF	TGTGCCAGCTTTCCACTAGCGGGACTCTACAATGAGCAGTTCTTC
few	TRBD2	TRBV3-1	TRBJ2-1	15	CASRPIAGGYNEQFF	TGTGCCAGCAGACCCATAGCGGGGGGTTACAATGAGCAGTTCTTC
few	.	TRBV7-6	TRBJ2-6	15	CASSLAQPGANVLTF	TGTGCCAGCAGCTTAGCTCAACCTGGGGCCAACGTCCTGACTTTC
many	.	TRBV30	TRBJ1-2	14	CAWSVPQMRPGYTF	TGTGCCTGGAGTGTACCACAGATGAGGCCTGGCTACACCTTC
.	TRBD1	TRBV10-1	TRBJ2-5	14	CASSDDRVGETQYF	TGCGCCAGCAGCGATGACAGGGTCGGGGAGACCCAGTACTTC
few	.	TRBV2	TRBJ1-5	13	CASRTRGGQPQHF	TGTGCCAGCAGGACTCGGGGGGGACAGCCCCAGCATTTT
.	.	TRBV25-1	TRBJ1-3	13	CASSGTTGNTIYF	TGTGCCAGCAGTGGAACGACCGGAAACACCATATATTTT
.	.	TRBV3-1	TRBJ1-3	14	CASSQQGGGNTIYF	TGTGCCAGCAGTCAGCAAGGGGGAGGAAACACCATATATTTT
.	.	TRBV7-2	TRBJ2-1	12	CASSSDFNEQFF	TGTGCCAGCAGCTCGGACTTCAATGAGCAGTTCTTC
many	.	TRBV5-1	TRBJ1-1	14	CASSARGGATEAFF	TGCGCCAGCAGCGCGAGAGGGGGTGCCACTGAAGCTTTCTTT
once	.	TRBV14	TRBJ2-5	14	CASSQASGAETQYF	TGTGCCAGCAGCCAAGCTTCGGGGGCAGAGACCCAGTACTTC
.	.	TRBV7-2	TRBJ2-7	16	CASSPPSVRAFYEQYF	TGTGCCAGCAGCCCCCCCTCGGTTCGGGCCTTTTACGAGCAGTACTTC
.	TRBD2	TRBV28	TRBJ2-1	16	CASSSSSGSFYNEQFF	TGTGCCAGCAGTTCCTCCAGCGGGAGTTTTTACAATGAGCAGTTCTTC
many	.	TRBV7-6	TRBJ2-1	12	CASSLPTEEQFF	TGTGCCAGCAGCTTACCGACCGAAGAGCAGTTCTTC
.	TRBD1	TRBV9	TRBJ1-6	15	CASSPFGTGKSPLHF	TGTGCCAGCAGCCCGTTCGGGACAGGGAAATCACCCCTCCACTTT
.	.	TRBV12-3/TRBV12-4	TRBJ2-1	11	CASSPAVWQFF	TGTGCCAGCAGCCCTGCAGTATGGCAGTTCTTC
few	.	TRBV5-1	TRBJ2-1	17	CASSSPPQGEGYNEQFF	TGCGCCAGCAGCTCCCCCCCACAGGGCGAGGGCTACAATGAGCAGTTCTTC
.	TRBD2	TRBV28	TRBJ2-3	15	CASSQGGRNTDTQYF	TGTGCCAGCAGCCAAGGCGGGAGAAACACAGATACGCAGTATTTT
many	.	TRBV9	TRBJ1-1	15	CASSASPDPNTEAFF	TGTGCCAGCAGCGCCTCCCCAGACCCGAACACTGAAGCTTTCTTT
.	TRBD2	TRBV20-1	TRBJ2-3	16	CSARDHFREGTDTQYF	TGCAGTGCTAGAGACCATTTCAGGGAGGGGACAGATACGCAGTATTTT
few	TRBD2	TRBV7-8	TRBJ2-4	18	CASSTTSGRVLAKNIQYF	TGTGCCAGCAGCACTACTAGCGGGAGGGTTCTAGCCAAAAACATTCAGTACTTC
many	TRBD1	TRBV7-2	TRBJ2-2	17	CASSFSPTGSGTGELFF	TGTGCCAGCAGCTTTTCCCCGACAGGGTCGGGCACCGGGGAGCTGTTTTTT
few	TRBD1	TRBV10-1	TRBJ2-1	15	CASSGGQGRGNEQFF	TGCGCCAGCAGTGGGGGACAGGGCCGAGGCAATGAGCAGTTCTTC